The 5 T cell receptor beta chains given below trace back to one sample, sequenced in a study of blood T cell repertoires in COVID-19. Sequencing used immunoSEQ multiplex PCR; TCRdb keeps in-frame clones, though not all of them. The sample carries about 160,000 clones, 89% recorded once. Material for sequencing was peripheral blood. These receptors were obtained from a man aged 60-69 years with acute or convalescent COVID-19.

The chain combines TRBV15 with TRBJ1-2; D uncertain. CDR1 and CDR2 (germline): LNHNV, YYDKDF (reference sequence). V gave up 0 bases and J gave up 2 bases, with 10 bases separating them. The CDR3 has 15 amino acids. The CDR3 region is CATSRDLGSNYGYTF. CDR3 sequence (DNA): TGTGCCACCAGCAGAGATCTGGGGAGCAACTATGGCTACACCTTC.

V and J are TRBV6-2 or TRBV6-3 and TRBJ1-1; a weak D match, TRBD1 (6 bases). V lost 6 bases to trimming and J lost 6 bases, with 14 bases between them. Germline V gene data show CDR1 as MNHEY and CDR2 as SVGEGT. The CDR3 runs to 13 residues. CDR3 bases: TGTGCCAGCAGCCTAGGGGGTATTTCTGAAGCTTTCTTT. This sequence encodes CASSLGGISEAFF.

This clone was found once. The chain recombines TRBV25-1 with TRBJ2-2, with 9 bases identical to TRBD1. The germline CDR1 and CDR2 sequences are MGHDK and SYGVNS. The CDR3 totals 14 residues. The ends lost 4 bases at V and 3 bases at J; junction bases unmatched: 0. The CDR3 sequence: CASSGQGDTGELFF. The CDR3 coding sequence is TGTGCCAGCAGTGGACAGGGGGACACCGGGGAGCTGTTTTTT.

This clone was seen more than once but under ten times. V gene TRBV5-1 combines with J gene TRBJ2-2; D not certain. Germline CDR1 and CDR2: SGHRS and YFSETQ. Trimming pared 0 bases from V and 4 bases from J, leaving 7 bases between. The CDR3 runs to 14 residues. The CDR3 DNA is TGCGCCAGCAGCTTGGGAGAGTTCACCGGGGAGCTGTTTTTT. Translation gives CASSLGEFTGELFF.

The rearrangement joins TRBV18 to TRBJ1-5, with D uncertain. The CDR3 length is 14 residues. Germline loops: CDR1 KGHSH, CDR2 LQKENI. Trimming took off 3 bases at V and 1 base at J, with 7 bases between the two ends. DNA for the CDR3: TGTGCCAGCTCACCGGGCGAGAGCAATCAGCCCCAGCATTTT. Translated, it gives CASSPGESNQPQHF.